Described below is a single T cell receptor (beta chain) sequence and its context. The data derive from a study of patients and donors after allogeneic stem cell transplantation. TCRdb ran MiXCR on the RT-PCR reads and lists one entry per CDR3 protein. Among over 150,000 distinct CDR3 sequences, around 30% were seen once, and the ten largest hold around 3.2%. The sample consisted of blood, either unsorted or a sorted T cell fraction (not recorded which). This TCR came from a human donor who was either an allogeneic HSCT recipient or a stem cell or donor lymphocyte infusion donor (not recorded which). It is not recorded whose cells these are; they may come from a transplant donor.

CDR3 nucleotides: TGTGCCAGCAGTTTAATCGGGACTTGGAACACCGGGGAGCTGTTTTTT. Translation: CASSLIGTWNTGELFF. V is TRBV27 and J is TRBJ2-2; D possibly corresponds to TRBD2 (6 bases). The CDR3 totals 16 residues. Trimming cost V 2 bases and J 1 base, with 11 bases left between them. CDR1 is MNHEY and CDR2 is SMNVEV in the germline V gene (reference sequence).